This T cell receptor (beta chain) came from a study of response to subunit inactivated influenza vaccine. TCRdb reprocessed the RT-PCR reads via MiXCR and lists one record per CDR3 protein. The sample yields about 540,000 distinct CDR3 sequences, under 30% seen once. Looked up from germline, CDR1 is SGHRS and CDR2 is YFSETQ. Deletions cut 0 bases from V and 11 bases from J, with 17 bases between. The CDR3 has 14 amino acids. Separately, the same data were catalogued under a study of T cells expressing NK-cell markers. That report notes: The authors generated TCR beta cDNA through 5'RACE template switching with UMIs. In several experiments, sorting was restricted to alpha-beta TCR T cells by an anti-gamma-delta TCR antibody. The contribution of dominant NKG2C+ clonotypes to CD8+ T cells in more than five donors was roughly 1.0-7.5%. One observes that, in a few donors, these clonotypes were also the leading ones within the CD3+CD56-NKG2C+ fraction.

The chain joins TRBV5-1 to TRBJ1-2; D call uncertain. The TCR comes from a man in his fifties who received an inactivated influenza vaccine. The sequenced sample was CD4+ T cells sorted from PBMCs, obtained about 13 days after vaccination. CDR3: CASSLVPGPGRYTF. In nucleotides, the CDR3 is TGCGCCAGCAGCTTGGTCCCGGGCCCGGGTCGATACACCTTC.